The 9 T cell receptor beta chains presented below share a single source sample, sequenced in a study of blood T cell repertoires in COVID-19. Libraries were prepared by immunoSEQ multiplex PCR; TCRdb keeps only in-frame clonotypes and omits some of them. The sample shows about 300,000 clones, about 90% of them seen only once. The sequencing input was PBMCs or T cells enriched from blood (not recorded which). The source of these receptors is a woman between 50 and 59 years old who had been exposed to COVID-19.

J is TRBJ1-5 and V is TRBV12-3 or TRBV12-4, with a possible D match to TRBD1 (6 bases). The CDR3 extends over 13 amino acids. V was cut by 3 bases and J by 7 bases, with 10 bases left in between. In DNA form, the CDR3 reads TGTGCCAGCAGTTTCTCAGGGGAACAGCCCCAGCATTTT. It codes for CASSFSGEQPQHF.

The chain has TRBV5-6 and TRBJ2-5, with D possibly being TRBD1 (6 bases). Germline CDR1 SGHDT, CDR2 YYEEEE. Trimming took 1 base from V and 3 from J, leaving 10 bases between them. The CDR3 is 14 amino acids. The CDR3, as DNA: TGTGCCAGCAGCTTGCGGACAGATAAAGAGACCCAGTACTTC. Amino acid sequence: CASSLRTDKETQYF. Variable domain in full (rest from reference TRBV5-6 and TRBJ2-5): DAGVTQSPTHLIKTRGQQVTLRCSPKSGHDTVSWYQQALGQGPQFIFQYYEEEERQRGNFPDRFSGHQFPNYSSELNVNALLLGDSALYLCASSLRTDKETQYFGPGTRLLVL.

This chain joins TRBV4-1 and TRBJ2-2; perhaps TRBD2 as D (6 bases). Trimming removed 6 bases at V and 5 bases at J, with 10 bases between. There are 13 residues in the CDR3. Looked up from germline, CDR1 is MGHRA and CDR2 is YSYEKL. This CDR3 reads CASRRRGTGELFF. Here the CDR3 DNA reads TGCGCCAGCAGACGGCGGGGAACCGGGGAGCTGTTTTTT.

The chain employs TRBV5-1 and TRBJ1-2, with 11 positions matching TRBD1. The V gene end was trimmed by 4 bases and the J gene end by 2 bases; junction bases not matched to a gene: 7. CDR1 and CDR2 from the germline V gene are SGHRS and YFSETQ. The CDR3 loop spans 16 amino acids. CDR3 nucleotides: TGCGCCAGCAGCGCCGGACAGGGGGCATCCAACTATGGCTACACCTTC. This gives the protein CASSAGQGASNYGYTF.

The chain combines TRBV7-9 with TRBJ2-3; D is possibly TRBD2 (5 bases). CDR3 size: 12 residues. Germline V gene lookup returns CDR1 SEHNR and CDR2 FQNEAQ (reference sequence). V lost 3 bases to trimming and J lost 6 bases, with 7 bases between them. This CDR3 reads CASSFTGDTQYF. For the CDR3, the DNA is TGTGCCAGCAGCTTTACGGGGGATACGCAGTATTTT.

The CDR3 region is CASSFGTGSSYEQYF. As DNA, the CDR3 is TGTGCCAGCAGCTTCGGGACAGGGAGCTCCTACGAGCAGTACTTC. The rearrangement links TRBV11-2 to TRBJ2-7; TRBD1 agrees at 9 bases. V gave up 3 bases and J gave up 0 bases; unmatched junction bases: 3. CDR3 size: 15 residues. Per germline, CDR1 SGHAT and CDR2 FQNNGV.

The chain couples TRBV7-9 to TRBJ2-7, with D uncertain. Trimming cost V 4 bases and J 4 bases, with 5 bases left between them. The germline CDR1 and CDR2 sequences are SEHNR and FQNEAQ (reference sequence). This CDR3 contains 11 residues. The CDR3 DNA reads as TGTGCCAGCAGCTCACTATACGAGCAGTACTTC. Its translation: CASSSLYEQYF.

The V and J genes are TRBV19 and TRBJ1-3, with 7 bases lining up with TRBD1. The CDR3 is 16 residues long. Germline V gives CDR1 LNHDA, CDR2 SQIVND (reference sequence). Trimming at V came to 3 bases and at J to 0 bases, leaving 5 bases not matched to a gene. The CDR3 DNA reads TGTGCCAGTAGTATGGGACAGACTAACTCTGGAAACACCATATATTTT. This translates into CASSMGQTNSGNTIYF.

V usage is TRBV6-5 and J usage is TRBJ2-7; D may be TRBD2 (6 bases). Germline lookup yields CDR1 MNHEY and CDR2 SVGAGI. The V gene lost 7 bases and the J gene lost 6 bases, with 19 bases spanning the gap. This CDR3 contains 14 residues. CDR3 bases: TGTGCCAGCATAGTGGGAGTCGGGGGAGGCGAGCAGTACTTC. Its protein product is CASIVGVGGGEQYF.